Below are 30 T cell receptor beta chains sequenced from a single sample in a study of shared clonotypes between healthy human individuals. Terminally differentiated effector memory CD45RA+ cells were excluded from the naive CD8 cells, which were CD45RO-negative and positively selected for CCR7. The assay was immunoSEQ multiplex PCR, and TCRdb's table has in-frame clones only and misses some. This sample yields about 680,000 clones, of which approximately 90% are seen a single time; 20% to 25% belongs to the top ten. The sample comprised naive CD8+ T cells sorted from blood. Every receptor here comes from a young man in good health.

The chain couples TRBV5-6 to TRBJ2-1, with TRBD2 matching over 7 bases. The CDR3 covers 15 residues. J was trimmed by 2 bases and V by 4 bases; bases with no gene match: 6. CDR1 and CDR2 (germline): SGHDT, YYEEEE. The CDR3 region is CASSPGEGPYNEQFF. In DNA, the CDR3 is TGTGCCAGCAGCCCCGGGGAGGGCCCCTACAATGAGCAGTTCTTC.

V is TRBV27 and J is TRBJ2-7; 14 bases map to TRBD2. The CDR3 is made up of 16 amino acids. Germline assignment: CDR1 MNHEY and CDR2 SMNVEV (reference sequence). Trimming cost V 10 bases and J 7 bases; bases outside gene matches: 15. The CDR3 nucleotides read TGTGCCACCAGAGAGACAGGGACTAGCGGGAGTCGTGAGCAGTACTTC. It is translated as CATRETGTSGSREQYF.

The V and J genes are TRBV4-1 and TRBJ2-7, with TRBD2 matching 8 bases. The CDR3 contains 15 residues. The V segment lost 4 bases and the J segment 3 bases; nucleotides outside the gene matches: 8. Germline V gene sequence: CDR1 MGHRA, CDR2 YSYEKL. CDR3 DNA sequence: TGCGCCAGCAGCCTCCTTAGCGGGGACCGCTACGAGCAGTACTTC. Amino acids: CASSLLSGDRYEQYF.

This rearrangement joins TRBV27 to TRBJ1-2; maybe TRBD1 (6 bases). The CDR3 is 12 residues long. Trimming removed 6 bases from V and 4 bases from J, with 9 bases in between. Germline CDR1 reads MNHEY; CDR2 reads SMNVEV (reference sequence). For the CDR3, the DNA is TGTGCCAGCAGAGGGGGGCCCTATGGCTACACCTTC. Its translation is CASRGGPYGYTF.

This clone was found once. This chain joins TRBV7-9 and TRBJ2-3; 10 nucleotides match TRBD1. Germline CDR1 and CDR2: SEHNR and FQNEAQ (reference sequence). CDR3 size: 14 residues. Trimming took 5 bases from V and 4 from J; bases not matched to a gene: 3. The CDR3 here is CASSGGQGADTQYF. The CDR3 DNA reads TGTGCCAGCAGCGGAGGACAGGGGGCAGATACGCAGTATTTT.

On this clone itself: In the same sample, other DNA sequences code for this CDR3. CDR3 sequence (DNA): TGTGCCAGCAGCGCCTCCTACGAGCAGTACTTC. Its translation: CASSASYEQYF. This chain connects TRBV6-6 to TRBJ2-7, with D unresolved. There are 11 residues in the CDR3. Germline CDR1 MNHNY, CDR2 SVGAGI (reference sequence). Trimming removed 6 bases from V and 0 bases from J, with 3 bases in between.

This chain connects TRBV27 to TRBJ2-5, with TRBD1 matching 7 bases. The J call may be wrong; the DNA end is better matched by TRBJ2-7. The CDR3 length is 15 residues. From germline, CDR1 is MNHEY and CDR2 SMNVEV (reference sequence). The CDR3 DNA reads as TGTGCCAGCAGTCCCCTCGGGACAGCCTCCTACGAGCAGTACTTC. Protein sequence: CASSPLGTASYEQYF.

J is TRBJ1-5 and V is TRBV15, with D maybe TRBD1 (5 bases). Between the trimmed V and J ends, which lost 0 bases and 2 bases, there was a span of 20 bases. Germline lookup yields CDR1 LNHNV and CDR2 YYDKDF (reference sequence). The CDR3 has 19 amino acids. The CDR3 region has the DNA TGTGCCACCAGCAGAGAAGGGCAGGGAGGGTATGTGGGCAATCAGCCCCAGCATTTT. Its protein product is CATSREGQGGYVGNQPQHF. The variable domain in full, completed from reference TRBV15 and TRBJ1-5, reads DAMVIQNPRYQVTQFGKPVTLSCSQTLNHNVMYWYQQKSSQAPKLLFHYYDKDFNNEADTPDNFQSRRPNTSFCFLDIRSPGLGDTAMYLCATSREGQGGYVGNQPQHFGDGTRLSIL.

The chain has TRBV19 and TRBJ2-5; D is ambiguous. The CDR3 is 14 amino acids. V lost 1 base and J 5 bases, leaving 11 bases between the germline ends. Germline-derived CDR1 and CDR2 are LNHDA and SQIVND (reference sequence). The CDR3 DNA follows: TGTGCCAGTAGTATAGCGGAGTGGCCCGAGACCCAGTACTTC. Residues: CASSIAEWPETQYF.

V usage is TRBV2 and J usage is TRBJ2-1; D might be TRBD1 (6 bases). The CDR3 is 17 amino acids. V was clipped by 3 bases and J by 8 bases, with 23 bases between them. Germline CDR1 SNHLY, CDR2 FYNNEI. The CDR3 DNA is TGTGCCAGCAGTGACTTGCAGGGACAAGACCTCTGGGATGAGCAGTTCTTC. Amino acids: CASSDLQGQDLWDEQFF.

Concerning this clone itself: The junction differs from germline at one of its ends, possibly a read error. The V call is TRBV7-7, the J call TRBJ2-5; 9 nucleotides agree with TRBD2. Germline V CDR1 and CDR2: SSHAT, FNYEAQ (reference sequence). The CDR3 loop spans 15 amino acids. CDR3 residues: CASSSGLASQETQYF. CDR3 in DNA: TGTGCTAGCAGCTCCGGACTAGCGAGTCAAGAGACCCAGTACTTC.

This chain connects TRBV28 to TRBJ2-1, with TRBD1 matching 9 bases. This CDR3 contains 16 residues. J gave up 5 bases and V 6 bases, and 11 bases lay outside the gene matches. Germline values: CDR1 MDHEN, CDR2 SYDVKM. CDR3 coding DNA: TGTGCCAGCAGCACCGATCGGGACAGGGAGAACAATGAGCAGTTCTTC. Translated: CASSTDRDRENNEQFF.

The CDR3 region is CASREEAGLGTQYF. In DNA, the CDR3 is TGCGCCAGCAGAGAAGAAGCGGGATTGGGGACCCAGTACTTC. The chain combines TRBV4-1 with TRBJ2-5; 7 bases are a match to TRBD2. The CDR3 totals 14 residues. V gave up 6 bases and J gave up 7 bases; unmatched junction bases: 11. Germline CDR1 reads MGHRA; CDR2 reads YSYEKL.

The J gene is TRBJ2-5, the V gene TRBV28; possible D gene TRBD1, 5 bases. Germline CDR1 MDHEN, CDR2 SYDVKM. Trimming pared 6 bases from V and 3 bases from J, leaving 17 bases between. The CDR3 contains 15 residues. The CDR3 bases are TGTGCCAGCAGCCCAACTAATCGACAGAAAGAGACCCAGTACTTC. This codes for CASSPTNRQKETQYF.

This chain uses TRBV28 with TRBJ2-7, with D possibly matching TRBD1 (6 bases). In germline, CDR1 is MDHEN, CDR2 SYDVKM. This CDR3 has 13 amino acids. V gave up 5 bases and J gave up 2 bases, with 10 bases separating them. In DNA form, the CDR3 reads TGTGCCAGCAGTCCTTGGGACACCTACGAGCAGTACTTC. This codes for CASSPWDTYEQYF.

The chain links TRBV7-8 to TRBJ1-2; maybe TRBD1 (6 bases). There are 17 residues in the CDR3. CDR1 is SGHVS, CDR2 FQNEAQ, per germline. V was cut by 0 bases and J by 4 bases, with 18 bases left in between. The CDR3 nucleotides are TGTGCCAGCAGCTTAGCGCCTCCAGGGGACAAACCCTATGGCTACACCTTC. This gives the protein CASSLAPPGDKPYGYTF.

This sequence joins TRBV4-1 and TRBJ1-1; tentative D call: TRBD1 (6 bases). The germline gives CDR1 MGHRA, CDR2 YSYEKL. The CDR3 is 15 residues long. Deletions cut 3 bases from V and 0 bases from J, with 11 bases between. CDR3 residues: CASSQRTDMNTEAFF. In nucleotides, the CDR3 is TGCGCCAGCAGCCAGAGGACAGACATGAACACTGAAGCTTTCTTT.

CDR3 coding DNA: TGTGCCAGCAGTCCGGGGGGGGAAATACAGCCCCAGCATTTT. Residues: CASSPGGEIQPQHF. The chain links TRBV27 to TRBJ1-5; D is perhaps TRBD1 (5 bases). Germline V CDR1 and CDR2: MNHEY, SMNVEV (reference sequence). V shed 5 bases and J shed 7 bases, with 15 bases lying between them. The CDR3 runs 14 residues.

In DNA, the CDR3 is TGCAGCGCGCGGGACCAAGCCTACGAGCAGTACTTC. Translated: CSARDQAYEQYF. The rearrangement joins TRBV29-1 to TRBJ2-7; D is possibly TRBD2 (6 bases). Trimming removed 7 bases at V and 2 bases at J, with 12 bases between. CDR3 length: 12 residues. From germline, CDR1 is SQVTM and CDR2 ANQGSEA.

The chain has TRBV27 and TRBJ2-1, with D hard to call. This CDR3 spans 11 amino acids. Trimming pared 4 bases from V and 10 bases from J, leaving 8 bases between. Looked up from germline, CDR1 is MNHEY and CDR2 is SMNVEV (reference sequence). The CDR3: CASSSGLEQFF. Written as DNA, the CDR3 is TGTGCCAGCAGTTCAGGATTAGAGCAGTTCTTC.

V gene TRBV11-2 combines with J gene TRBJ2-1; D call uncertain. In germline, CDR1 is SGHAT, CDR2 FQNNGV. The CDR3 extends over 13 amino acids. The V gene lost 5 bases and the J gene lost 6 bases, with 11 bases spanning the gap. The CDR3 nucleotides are TGTGCCAGCAGCACGACTCTGTCCAATGAGCAGTTCTTC. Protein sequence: CASSTTLSNEQFF. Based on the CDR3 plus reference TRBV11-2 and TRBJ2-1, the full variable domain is EAGVAQSPRYKIIEKRQSVAFWCNPISGHATLYWYQQILGQGPKLLIQFQNNGVVDDSQLPKDRFSAERLKGVDSTLKIQPAKLEDSAVYLCASSTTLSNEQFFGPGTRLTVL.

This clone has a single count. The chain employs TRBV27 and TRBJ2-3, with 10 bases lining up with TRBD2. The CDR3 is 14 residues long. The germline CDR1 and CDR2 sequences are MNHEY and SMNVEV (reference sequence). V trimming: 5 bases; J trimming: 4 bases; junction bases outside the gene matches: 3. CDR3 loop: CASSASGSPDTQYF. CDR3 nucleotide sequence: TGTGCCAGCAGTGCTAGCGGGAGCCCAGATACGCAGTATTTT.

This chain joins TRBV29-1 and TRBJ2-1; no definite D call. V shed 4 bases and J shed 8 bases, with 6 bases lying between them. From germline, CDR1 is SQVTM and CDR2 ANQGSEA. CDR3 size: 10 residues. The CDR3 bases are TGCAGCGTTGCAAGGGATGAGCAGTTCTTC. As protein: CSVARDEQFF.

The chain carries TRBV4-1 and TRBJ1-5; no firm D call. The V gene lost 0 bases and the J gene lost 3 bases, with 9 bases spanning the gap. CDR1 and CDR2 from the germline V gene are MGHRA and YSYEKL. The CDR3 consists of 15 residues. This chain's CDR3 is CASSQEMTYNQPQHF. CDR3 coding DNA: TGCGCCAGCAGCCAAGAAATGACTTACAATCAGCCCCAGCATTTT.

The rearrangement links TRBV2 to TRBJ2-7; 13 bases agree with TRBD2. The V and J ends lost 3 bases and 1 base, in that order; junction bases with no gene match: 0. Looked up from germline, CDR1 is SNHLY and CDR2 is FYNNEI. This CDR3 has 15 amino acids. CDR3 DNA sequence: TGTGCCAGCAGTGAGACTAGCGGGAGGTCCTACGAGCAGTACTTC. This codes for CASSETSGRSYEQYF. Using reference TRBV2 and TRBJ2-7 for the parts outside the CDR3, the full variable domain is EPEVTQTPSHQVTQMGQEVILRCVPISNHLYFYWYRQILGQKVEFLVSFYNNEISEKSEIFDDQFSVERPDGSNFTLKIRSTKLEDSAMYFCASSETSGRSYEQYFGPGTRLTVT.

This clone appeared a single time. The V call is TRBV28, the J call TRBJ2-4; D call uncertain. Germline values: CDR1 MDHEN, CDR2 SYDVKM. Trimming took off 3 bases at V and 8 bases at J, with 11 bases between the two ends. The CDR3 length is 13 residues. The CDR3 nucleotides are TGTGCCAGCAGTTTCTTAGGGTCCGACATTCAGTACTTC. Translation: CASSFLGSDIQYF.

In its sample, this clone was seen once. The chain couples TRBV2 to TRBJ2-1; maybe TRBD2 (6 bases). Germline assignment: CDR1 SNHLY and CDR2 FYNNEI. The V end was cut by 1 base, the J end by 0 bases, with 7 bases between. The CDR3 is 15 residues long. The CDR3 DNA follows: TGTGCCAGCAGTGAAGACGGGAGCTCCTACAATGAGCAGTTCTTC. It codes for CASSEDGSSYNEQFF.

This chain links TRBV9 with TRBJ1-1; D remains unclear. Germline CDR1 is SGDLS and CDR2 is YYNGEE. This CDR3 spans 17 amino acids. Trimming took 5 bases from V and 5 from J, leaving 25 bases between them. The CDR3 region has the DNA TGTGCCAGCAGTCTAACGTCTTCCCCGAGTCGGTATACTGAAGCTTTCTTT. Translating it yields CASSLTSSPSRYTEAFF.

CDR3 sequence: CASSDGAGYYGYTF. The CDR3 DNA reads as TGCGCCAGCAGTGACGGGGCCGGATACTATGGCTACACCTTC. V is TRBV10-2 and J is TRBJ1-2, with D possibly TRBD1 on 5 matching bases. Trimming took off 3 bases at V and 3 bases at J, with 11 bases between the two ends. The CDR3 spans 14 residues. CDR1 is WSHSY and CDR2 is SAAADI in the germline V gene.

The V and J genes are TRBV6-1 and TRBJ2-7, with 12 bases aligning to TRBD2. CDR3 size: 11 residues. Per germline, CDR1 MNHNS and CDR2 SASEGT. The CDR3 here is CAGLAGNEQYF. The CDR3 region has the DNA TGTGCAGGACTAGCGGGAAACGAGCAGTACTTC.